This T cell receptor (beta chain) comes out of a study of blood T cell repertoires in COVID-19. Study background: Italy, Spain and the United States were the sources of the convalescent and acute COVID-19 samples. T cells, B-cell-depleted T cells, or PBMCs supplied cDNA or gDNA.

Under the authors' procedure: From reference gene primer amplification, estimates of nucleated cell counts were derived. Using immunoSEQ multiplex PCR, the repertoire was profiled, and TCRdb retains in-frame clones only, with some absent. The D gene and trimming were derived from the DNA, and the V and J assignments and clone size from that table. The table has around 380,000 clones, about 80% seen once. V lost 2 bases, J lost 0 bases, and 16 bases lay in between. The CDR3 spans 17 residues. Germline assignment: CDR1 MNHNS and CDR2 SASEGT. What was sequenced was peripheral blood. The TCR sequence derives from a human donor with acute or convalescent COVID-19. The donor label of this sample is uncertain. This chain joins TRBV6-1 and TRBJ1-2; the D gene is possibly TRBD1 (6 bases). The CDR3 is CASSEFSRQDPNYGYTF. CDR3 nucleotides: TGTGCCAGCAGTGAATTCTCCCGACAGGATCCTAACTATGGCTACACCTTC.